These 25 T cell receptor beta chains came from one sample sequenced in a study of blood T cells in healthy people across ages. The use of a sample-barcoded 5' primer and a J-beta primer mix characterized a second PCR of roughly 6 to 11 cycles. TCRdb used MiXCR to reprocess the 5' RACE reads, holding one entry per CDR3 protein. This sample has roughly 1,500,000 distinct CDR3 sequences; 30% to 35% occur once, and the top ten carry around 10%. Sample: blood. The receptors originated from a woman younger than 45 in good health.

This clonotype was observed a handful of times. The V and J genes are TRBV4-1 and TRBJ1-2; D call uncertain. Trimming took 6 bases from V and 7 from J, leaving 18 bases between them. The CDR3 extends over 14 amino acids. The germline V gene encodes CDR1 MGHRA and CDR2 YSYEKL. The CDR3 bases are TGCGCCAGCAGTCACACCGGGCCCAATCTTGGCTACACCTTC. It yields the protein CASSHTGPNLGYTF.

This chain connects TRBV5-1 to TRBJ2-3, with 10 bases matching TRBD2. This CDR3 has 21 amino acids. V lost 3 bases to trimming and J lost 1 base; unmatched junction nucleotides: 20. Germline CDR1 is SGHRS and CDR2 is YFSETQ. DNA of the CDR3: TGCGCCAGCAGCTCGGGCGGACTCCCTAGCGGGAGTCCTTGGGGCACAGATACGCAGTATTTT. Its protein is CASSSGGLPSGSPWGTDTQYF.

This clonotype was observed a few times. This chain uses TRBV28 with TRBJ2-1, with unresolved D. Germline assignment: CDR1 MDHEN and CDR2 SYDVKM. V dropped 5 bases and J dropped 10 bases, with 12 bases sitting between them. The CDR3 is 12 amino acids. CDR3 protein: CASSILQREQFF. The CDR3 nucleotides are TGTGCCAGCAGTATACTCCAGAGGGAGCAGTTCTTC.

With respect to this clonotype: Being one base from a much bigger clone, this may be a read error. The V and J genes are TRBV10-3 and TRBJ2-5; 7 nucleotides match TRBD1. The J call may be incorrect, as the DNA end agrees better with TRBJ2-7. CDR3 length equals 13 residues. From germline, CDR1 is ENHRY and CDR2 SYGVKD. CDR3 residues: CVISRDRGYEQYF. The CDR3, as DNA: TGTGTCATCAGCCGGGACAGAGGATACGAGCAGTACTTC.

A few counts support this clonotype. DNA for the CDR3: TGTGCCAGCAGCGTAGCTACGTCTACCACAGATACGCAGTATTTT. It encodes CASSVATSTTDTQYF. The genes are TRBV9 and TRBJ2-3; unclear D gene. Deletions cut 0 bases from V and 2 bases from J, with 10 bases between. Germline V gene lookup returns CDR1 SGDLS and CDR2 YYNGEE. The CDR3 is made up of 15 amino acids.

The gene calls are TRBV9 and TRBJ2-1; D not resolved. Germline V lookup: CDR1 SGDLS, CDR2 YYNGEE. There are 12 residues in the CDR3. With 0 bases removed from V and 3 bases from J, the gap between germline ends came to 1 base. CDR3 in amino acids: CASSVVYNEQFF. The CDR3 DNA reads as TGTGCCAGCAGCGTAGTCTACAATGAGCAGTTCTTC.

This clonotype appeared a single time. V gene TRBV29-1 combines with J gene TRBJ1-1; D perhaps matches TRBD1 (6 bases). V was trimmed by 1 base and J by 0 bases, leaving 9 bases between them. CDR1 and CDR2 from the germline V gene are SQVTM and ANQGSEA. This CDR3 spans 14 amino acids. In DNA, the CDR3 is TGCAGCGTTGAAGGGGACACCTTGAACACTGAAGCTTTCTTT. This codes for CSVEGDTLNTEAFF.

With respect to this clonotype: With a much larger clone just one base away, this may be a read error. This sequence joins TRBV12-3 or TRBV12-4 and TRBJ2-1, with D possibly matching TRBD2 (5 bases). This CDR3 comprises 13 residues. CDR3 bases: TGTGCCGCCGAGGGTTCTCCGGGCAATGGGCAGTTCTTC. This sequence encodes CAAEGSPGNGQFF.

V usage is TRBV28 and J usage is TRBJ2-5, with D hard to call. The J call is in doubt because the DNA end fits TRBJ2-7 better. This CDR3 spans 12 amino acids. Germline values: CDR1 MDHEN, CDR2 SYDVKM. For the CDR3, the DNA is TGTGCCAGCACCCTAGGTCCCAACGAGCAGTACTTC. Translated, it gives CASTLGPNEQYF.

The chain carries TRBV5-1 and TRBJ2-7; weak D call: TRBD2 (6 bases). CDR1 and CDR2 (germline): SGHRS, YFSETQ. Trimming pared 4 bases from V and 5 bases from J, leaving 25 bases between. CDR3 length: 17 residues. CDR3 bases: TGCGCCAGCAGCCTGTGGGACTCTTTGGCCCCTATGGACGAGCAGTACTTC. Its translation is CASSLWDSLAPMDEQYF.

The chain is built from TRBV9 and TRBJ1-6; no reliable D call. Trimming removed 0 bases from V and 11 bases from J, with 9 bases in between. Germline V gene lookup returns CDR1 SGDLS and CDR2 YYNGEE. This CDR3 comprises 13 residues. The CDR3 nucleotides read TGTGCCAGCAGCGTAGAACCAGGACCACCCCTCCACTTT. Protein sequence: CASSVEPGPPLHF. The full variable domain, in which reference TRBV9 and TRBJ1-6 provide the parts outside the CDR3, is DSGVTQTPKHLITATGQRVTLRCSPRSGDLSVYWYQQSLDQGLQFLIQYYNGEERAKGNILERFSAQQFPDLHSELNLSSLELGDSALYFCASSVEPGPPLHFGNGTRLTVT.

About this clonotype: At one end the junction does not follow the germline gene, possibly because of a read error. The chain is built from TRBV5-1 and TRBJ2-1; D call uncertain. This CDR3 comprises 12 residues. Germline CDR1 is SGHRS and CDR2 is YFSETQ. This CDR3 is CASSSYNNEQFF. The CDR3 bases are TGTGCCAGCAGTTCGTATAACAATGAGCAGTTCTTC. The full variable domain, completed using reference TRBV5-1 and TRBJ2-1, is KAGVTQTPRYLIKTRGQQVTLSCSPISGHRSVSWYQQTPGQGLQFLFEYFSETQRNKGNFPGRFSGRQFSNSRSEMNVSTLELGDSALYLCASSSYNNEQFFGPGTRLTVL.

The chain has TRBV12-5 and TRBJ2-6; D is unclear. This CDR3 is 15 amino acids long. V lost 9 bases and J lost 4, with 16 bases in between. CDR1 and CDR2 from the germline V gene are LGHNT and FRNRAP. The CDR3 sequence is CARPQSLCGANVLTF. CDR3 DNA: TGTGCTAGACCCCAAAGTCTTTGCGGGGCCAACGTCCTGACTTTC.

V is TRBV10-3 and J is TRBJ2-5; tentatively, D is TRBD1 (5 bases). This CDR3 spans 13 amino acids. V was trimmed by 6 bases and J by 7 bases, leaving 15 bases between them. Germline V gene lookup returns CDR1 ENHRY and CDR2 SYGVKD. The CDR3 loop reads CAISDRDDGTQYF. The CDR3 DNA reads TGTGCCATCAGCGACAGAGACGACGGGACCCAGTACTTC.

The genes are TRBV7-2 and TRBJ2-1, with TRBD2 identical over 15 bases. Germline CDR1 reads SGHTA; CDR2 reads FQGNSA. The CDR3 contains 16 residues. Germline trimming cut 8 bases from V and 7 bases from J; bases unmatched to any gene: 9. CDR3 in DNA: TGTGCCAGCCGAAGGGGTGGGACTAGCGGGGGGAATGAGCAGTTCTTC. Residues: CASRRGGTSGGNEQFF.

This clonotype turned up a few times. The J gene is TRBJ2-3, the V gene TRBV6-6; TRBD2 agrees at 8 bases. The CDR3 runs to 16 residues. V shed 7 bases, J shed 9 bases, and the junction held 18 bases outside the gene matches. Germline V gives CDR1 MNHNY, CDR2 SVGAGI (reference sequence). CDR3 region: CASKWGYGGARETQYF. The CDR3 region has the DNA TGTGCCAGCAAGTGGGGTTACGGGGGGGCCCGGGAAACGCAGTATTTT.

This rearrangement joins TRBV29-1 to TRBJ2-2; TRBD2 is a possible D gene (6 bases). V was trimmed by 6 bases and J by 3 bases, leaving 11 bases between them. Germline V CDR1 and CDR2: SQVTM, ANQGSEA. There are 13 residues in the CDR3. This chain's CDR3 is CSVQAGHTGELFF. The CDR3 DNA reads as TGCAGCGTGCAAGCGGGCCACACCGGGGAGCTGTTTTTT.

CDR3 loop: CASSATVSTNEKLFF. For the CDR3, the DNA is TGTGCCAGCAGTGCAACAGTCTCTACTAATGAAAAACTGTTTTTT. This chain connects TRBV2 to TRBJ1-4; the D is unclear. V was cut by 4 bases and J by 2 bases, with 11 bases left in between. CDR3 length: 15 residues. Germline CDR1 SNHLY, CDR2 FYNNEI.

The CDR3 coding sequence is TGTGCCAGCAGCGGGGGGACGTCTGGGACTTTCTTT. Residues: CASSGGTSGTFF. The chain combines TRBV9 with TRBJ1-1; TRBD1 might be the D (5 bases). Looked up from germline, CDR1 is SGDLS and CDR2 is YYNGEE. The CDR3 runs to 12 residues. Trimming left V 3 bases short and J 12 bases short, with 15 bases between.

The gene calls are TRBV13 and TRBJ1-1; the D is unclear. This CDR3 is built from 14 residues. V was shortened by 5 bases and J by 4 bases, with 14 bases between the two germline ends. CDR1 is PRHDT, CDR2 FYEKMQ, per germline (reference sequence). CDR3 protein: CASSRRVVGTEAFF. Written as DNA, the CDR3 is TGTGCCAGCAGCAGGAGGGTTGTCGGCACTGAAGCTTTCTTT.

This clonotype has only a few counts. The rearrangement joins TRBV11-2 to TRBJ1-2; 11 nucleotides line up with TRBD1. The germline V gene encodes CDR1 SGHAT and CDR2 FQNNGV. The CDR3 has 14 amino acids. J was trimmed by 6 bases and V by 5 bases; bases with no gene match: 5. CDR3 sequence: CASSPWDRGNGYTF. CDR3 bases: TGTGCCAGCAGCCCTTGGGACAGGGGGAATGGCTACACCTTC.

J is TRBJ2-3 and V is TRBV7-9, with 11 bases aligning to TRBD2. V shed 3 bases and J 2 bases; nucleotides not matched to a gene: 7. Germline-derived CDR1 and CDR2 are SEHNR and FQNEAQ (reference sequence). This CDR3 spans 17 amino acids. The CDR3 region is CASSLGLAEATTDTQYF. CDR3 in DNA: TGTGCCAGCAGCTTGGGACTAGCGGAGGCAACCACAGATACGCAGTATTTT.

Remarks on this clonotype: This may be a read error, as it is one base from a much larger clone. J is TRBJ2-7 and V is TRBV29-1; D is ambiguous. The V gene's germline CDR1 is SQVTM and CDR2 ANQGSEA. This CDR3 region has 12 residues. The CDR3 DNA reads as TGCAGCGTTGAGCTCACAGCCTACGGGCAGTACTTC. Translated, it gives CSVELTAYGQYF.

V and J are TRBV20-1 and TRBJ1-2; 12 bases line up with TRBD1. Germline CDR1 and CDR2: DFQATT and SNEGSKA (reference sequence). Trimming at V came to 0 bases and at J to 6 bases, leaving 11 bases not matched to a gene. This CDR3 is 17 amino acids long. The CDR3 protein is CSARDVAWGQGAHGYTF. The CDR3 DNA follows: TGCAGTGCTAGAGATGTGGCGTGGGGACAGGGGGCTCATGGCTACACCTTC.

This clonotype was observed a few times. This rearrangement joins TRBV12-3 or TRBV12-4 to TRBJ2-1, with D hard to call. CDR3 length equals 12 residues. V lost 1 base, J lost 12 bases, and 10 bases lay in between. The CDR3 DNA reads TGTGCCAGCAGTTTAGGGCCACTTGGGCAGTTCTTC. This codes for CASSLGPLGQFF.